This TCR beta chain appears in the sequencing data of a study of T cell responses to AZD1222 COVID-19 vaccine. Study results and limitations: The repertoires were collected only after the peak T cell response. The donor group comprised mostly white British people and more females; the analysis possibly underestimated clonal diversity. The study found vaccine-associated CD4 TCRs spanning spike, dominant at 160-218 and 743-854. Epitopes outside B.1.351 and B.1.1.7 mutated regions reportedly drew nearly half of spike TCRs.

Germline V gene sequence: CDR1 MDHEN, CDR2 SYDVKM. The CDR3 extends over 17 amino acids. Trimming removed 5 bases from V and 0 bases from J; junction bases left unmatched: 10. Concerning this clone itself: What it binds is not known.

Here immunoSEQ multiplex PCR was the method, and the copy in TCRdb shows in-frame clones only, minus some. The sample lists 200,000 or so clones; about 87% were seen once. Sequenced here: peripheral blood, sampled on day 0 of AZD1222 vaccination. This chain joins TRBV28 and TRBJ1-5; TRBD1 matches 7 bases. The TCR originated in an adult in good health. The CDR3 is CASSKSGTAPSNQPQHF. The CDR3 DNA sequence: TGTGCCAGCAGTAAGAGCGGGACAGCACCTAGCAATCAGCCCCAGCATTTT. Based on the CDR3 plus reference TRBV28 and TRBJ1-5, the full variable domain is DVKVTQSSRYLVKRTGEKVFLECVQDMDHENMFWYRQDPGLGLRLIYFSYDVKMKEKGDIPEGYSVSREKKERFSLILESASTNQTSMYLCASSKSGTAPSNQPQHFGDGTRLSIL.